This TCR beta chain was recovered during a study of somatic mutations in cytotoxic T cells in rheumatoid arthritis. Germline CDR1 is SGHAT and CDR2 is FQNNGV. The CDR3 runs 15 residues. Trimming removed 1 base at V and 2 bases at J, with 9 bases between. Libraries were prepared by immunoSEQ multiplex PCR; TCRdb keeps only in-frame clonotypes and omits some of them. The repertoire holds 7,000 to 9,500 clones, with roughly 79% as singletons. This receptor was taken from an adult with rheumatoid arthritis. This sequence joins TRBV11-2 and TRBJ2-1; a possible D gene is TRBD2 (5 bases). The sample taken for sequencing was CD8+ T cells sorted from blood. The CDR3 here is CASSLAGEPYNEQFF. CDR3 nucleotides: TGTGCCAGCAGCTTAGCCGGGGAACCCTACAATGAGCAGTTCTTC.